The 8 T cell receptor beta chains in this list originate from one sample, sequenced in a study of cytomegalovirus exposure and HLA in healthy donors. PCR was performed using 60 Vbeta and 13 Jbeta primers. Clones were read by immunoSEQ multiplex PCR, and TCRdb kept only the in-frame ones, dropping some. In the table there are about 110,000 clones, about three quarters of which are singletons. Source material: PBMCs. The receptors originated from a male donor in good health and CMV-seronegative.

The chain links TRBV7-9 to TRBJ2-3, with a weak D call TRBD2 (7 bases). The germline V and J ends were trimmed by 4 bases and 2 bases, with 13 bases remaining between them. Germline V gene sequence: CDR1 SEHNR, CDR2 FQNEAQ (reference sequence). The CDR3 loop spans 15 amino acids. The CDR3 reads CASSYWGGPTDTQYF. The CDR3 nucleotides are TGTGCCAGCAGCTACTGGGGGGGGCCCACAGATACGCAGTATTTT. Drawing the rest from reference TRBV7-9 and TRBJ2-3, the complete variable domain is DTGVSQNPRHKITKRGQNVTFRCDPISEHNRLYWYRQTLGQGPEFLTYFQNEAQLEKSRLLSDRFSAERPKGSFSTLEIQRTEQGDSAMYLCASSYWGGPTDTQYFGPGTRLTVL.

CDR3 nucleotides: TGTGCCAGCAGTTACTTTTCACGGTCTGGGGCCAACGTCCTGACTTTC. The encoded protein is CASSYFSRSGANVLTF. The rearrangement links TRBV6-5 to TRBJ2-6, with D unclear. V was clipped by 1 base and J by 1 base, with 8 bases between them. The CDR3 runs to 16 residues. Germline V lookup: CDR1 MNHEY, CDR2 SVGAGI.

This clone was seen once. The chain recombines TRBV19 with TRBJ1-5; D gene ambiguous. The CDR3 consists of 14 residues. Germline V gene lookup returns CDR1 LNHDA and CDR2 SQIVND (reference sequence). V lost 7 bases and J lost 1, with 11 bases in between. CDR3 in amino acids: CASTVTGSNQPQHF. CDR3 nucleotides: TGTGCCAGTACCGTGACTGGAAGCAATCAGCCCCAGCATTTT. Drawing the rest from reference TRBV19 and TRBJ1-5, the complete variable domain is DGGITQSPKYLFRKEGQNVTLSCEQNLNHDAMYWYRQDPGQGLRLIYYSQIVNDFQKGDIAEGYSVSREKKESFPLTVTSAQKNPTAFYLCASTVTGSNQPQHFGDGTRLSIL.

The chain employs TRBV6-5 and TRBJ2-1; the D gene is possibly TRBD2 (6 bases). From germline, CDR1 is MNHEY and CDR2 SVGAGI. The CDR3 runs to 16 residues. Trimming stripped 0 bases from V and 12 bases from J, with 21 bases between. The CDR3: CASSYSSWGKGGAQFF. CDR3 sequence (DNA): TGTGCCAGCAGTTACTCTTCATGGGGGAAGGGAGGAGCGCAGTTCTTC.

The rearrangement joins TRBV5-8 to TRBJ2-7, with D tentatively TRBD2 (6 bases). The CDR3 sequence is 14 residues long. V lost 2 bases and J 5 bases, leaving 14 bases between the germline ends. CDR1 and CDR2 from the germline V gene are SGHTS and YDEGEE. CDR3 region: CASSFHRGSDEQYF. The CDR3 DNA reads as TGTGCCAGCAGCTTCCACCGGGGGAGCGACGAGCAGTACTTC.

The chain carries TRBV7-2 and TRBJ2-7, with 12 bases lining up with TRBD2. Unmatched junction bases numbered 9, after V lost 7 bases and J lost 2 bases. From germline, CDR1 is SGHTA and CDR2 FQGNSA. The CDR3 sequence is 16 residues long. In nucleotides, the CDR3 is TGTGCCAGCACCCCCCCCGGACTAGCGGGAACCTACGAGCAGTACTTC. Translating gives CASTPPGLAGTYEQYF.

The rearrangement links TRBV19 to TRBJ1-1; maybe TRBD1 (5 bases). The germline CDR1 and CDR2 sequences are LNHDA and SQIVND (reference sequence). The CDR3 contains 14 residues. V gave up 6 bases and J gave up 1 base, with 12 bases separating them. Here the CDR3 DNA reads TGTGCCAGTAGACGACAGACCAAGAACACTGAAGCTTTCTTT. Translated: CASRRQTKNTEAFF.

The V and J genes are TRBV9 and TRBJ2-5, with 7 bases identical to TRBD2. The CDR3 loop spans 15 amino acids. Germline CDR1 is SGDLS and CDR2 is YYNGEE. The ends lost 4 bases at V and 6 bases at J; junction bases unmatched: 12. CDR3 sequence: CASSPWGGPGKTQYF. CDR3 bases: TGTGCCAGCAGCCCCTGGGGGGGTCCTGGAAAGACCCAGTACTTC.